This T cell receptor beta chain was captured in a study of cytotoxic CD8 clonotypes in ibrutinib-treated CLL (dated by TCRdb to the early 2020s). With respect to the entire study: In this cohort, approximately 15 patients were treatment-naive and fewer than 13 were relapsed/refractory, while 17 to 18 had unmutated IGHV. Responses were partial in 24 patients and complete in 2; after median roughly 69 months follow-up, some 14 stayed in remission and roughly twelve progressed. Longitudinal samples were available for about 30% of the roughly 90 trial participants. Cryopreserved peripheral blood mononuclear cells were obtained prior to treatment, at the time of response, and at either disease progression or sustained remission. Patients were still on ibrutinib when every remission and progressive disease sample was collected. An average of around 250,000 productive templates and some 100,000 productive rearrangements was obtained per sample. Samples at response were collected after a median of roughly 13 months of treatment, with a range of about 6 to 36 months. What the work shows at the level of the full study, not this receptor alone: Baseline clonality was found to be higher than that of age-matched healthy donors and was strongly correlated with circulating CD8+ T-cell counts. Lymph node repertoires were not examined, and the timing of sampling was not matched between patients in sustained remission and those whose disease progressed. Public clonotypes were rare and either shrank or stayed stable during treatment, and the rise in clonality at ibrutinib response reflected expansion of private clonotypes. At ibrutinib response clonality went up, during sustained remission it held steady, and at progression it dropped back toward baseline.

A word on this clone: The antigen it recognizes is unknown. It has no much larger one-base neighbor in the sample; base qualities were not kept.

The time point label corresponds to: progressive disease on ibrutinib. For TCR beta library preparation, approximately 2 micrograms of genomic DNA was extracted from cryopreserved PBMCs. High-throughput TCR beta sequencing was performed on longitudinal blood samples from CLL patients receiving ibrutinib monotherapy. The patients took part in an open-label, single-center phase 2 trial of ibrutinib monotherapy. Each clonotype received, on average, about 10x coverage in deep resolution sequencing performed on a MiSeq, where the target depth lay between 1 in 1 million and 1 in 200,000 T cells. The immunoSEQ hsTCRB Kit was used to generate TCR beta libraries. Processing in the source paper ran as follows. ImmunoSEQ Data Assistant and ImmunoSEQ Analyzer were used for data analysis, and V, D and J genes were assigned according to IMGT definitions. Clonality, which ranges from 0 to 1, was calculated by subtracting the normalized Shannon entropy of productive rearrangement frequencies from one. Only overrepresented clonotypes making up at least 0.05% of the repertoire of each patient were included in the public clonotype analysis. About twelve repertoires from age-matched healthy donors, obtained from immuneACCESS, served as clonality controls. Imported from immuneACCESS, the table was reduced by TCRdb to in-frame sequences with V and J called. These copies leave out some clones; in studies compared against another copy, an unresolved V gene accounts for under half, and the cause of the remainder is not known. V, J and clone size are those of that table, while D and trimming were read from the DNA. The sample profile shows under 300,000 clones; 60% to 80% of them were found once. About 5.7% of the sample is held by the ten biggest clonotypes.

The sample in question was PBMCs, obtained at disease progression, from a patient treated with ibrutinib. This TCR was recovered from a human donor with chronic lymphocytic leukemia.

The CDR3 reads CASGVPGAGEQYF. The DNA reads TGTGCAAGCGGGGTTCCGGGGGCTGGGGAGCAGTACTTC. The chain is encoded by TRBV4-2 joined to TRBJ2-7; TRBD2 is perhaps the D gene, given 7 matching bases. The CDR3 spans 13 residues, from the cysteine through the phenylalanine. The CDR3 DNA has 39 bases and is translated from base 1. The germline V gene supplies CDR1 LGHNA and CDR2 YNFKEQ.